The 26 T cell receptor beta chains below come from one sample, sequenced in a study of T cell repertoires in aging, cancer and after chemotherapy. Peripheral blood genomic DNA, not sorted cells or RNA, was the template. TRB rearrangements spanning V, D and J were amplified using mixed TRB-A/B primers. Via MiXCR, TCRdb re-called the multiplex PCR reads, giving one row per CDR3 protein. The table shows under 6,500 distinct CDR3 sequences, with approximately 40% occurring only once. Sequenced input: blood. Every receptor here comes from a human donor in good health.

A word on this clonotype: Germline is not matched at one junction end, which may reflect a read error. The chain carries TRBV4-2 and TRBJ2-6; TRBD1 matches at 9 bases. Germline CDR1 LGHNA, CDR2 YNFKEQ. CDR3 length equals 21 residues. The CDR3 DNA is TGCGCCAGCAGCCAAGAATGGCGGGACAGGGCCTATTCAGCTGGGGCCAACGTCCTGACTTTC. Translating it yields CASSQEWRDRAYSAGANVLTF.

V gene TRBV6-6 combines with J gene TRBJ1-2; TRBD1 matches 7 bases. This CDR3 spans 16 amino acids. V shed 2 bases, J shed 4 bases, and the junction held 10 bases outside the gene matches. Germline V gene data show CDR1 as MNHNY and CDR2 as SVGAGI (reference sequence). As DNA, the CDR3 is TGTGCCAGCAGTTACGCCCACAACAACAGGGGCTATGGCTACACCTTC. Translating it yields CASSYAHNNRGYGYTF.

The V call is TRBV29-1, the J call TRBJ1-1, with no clear D. In germline, CDR1 is SQVTM, CDR2 ANQGSEA. The CDR3 spans 12 residues. V was clipped by 3 bases and J by 6 bases, with 11 bases between them. CDR3 amino acids: CSVDRVRAEAFF. In DNA, the CDR3 is TGCAGCGTTGATCGGGTCCGGGCTGAAGCTTTCTTT.

This clonotype showed up just a few times. The chain combines TRBV6-5 with TRBJ2-5, with a possible D match to TRBD1 (5 bases). This CDR3 has 14 residues. Germline V gene data show CDR1 as MNHEY and CDR2 as SVGAGI. V was trimmed by 6 bases and J by 2 bases, leaving 13 bases between them. Here the CDR3 DNA reads TGTGCCAGCAGCCCCAAGGGGTTACAAGAGACCCAGTACTTC. This codes for CASSPKGLQETQYF.

This clonotype was counted a few times. The chain joins TRBV5-6 to TRBJ1-5; D is perhaps TRBD1 (5 bases). Germline CDR1 is SGHDT and CDR2 is YYEEEE. V lost 4 bases, J lost 9 bases, and 20 bases lay in between. The CDR3 extends over 15 amino acids. In nucleotides, the CDR3 is TGTGCCAGCAGCGCAGCGGGCAGGGTAAGGCCGCCCCAGCATTTT. Translated: CASSAAGRVRPPQHF.

The genes are TRBV10-3 and TRBJ2-3; 8 bases match TRBD2. Looked up from germline, CDR1 is ENHRY and CDR2 is SYGVKD. This CDR3 is built from 15 residues. J gave up 1 base and V 7 bases, and 7 bases lay outside the gene matches. This CDR3 is CAITAFSGGTDTQYF. The DNA for the CDR3 is TGTGCCATCACCGCTTTTAGCGGGGGCACAGATACGCAGTATTTT.

In its sample, this clonotype was seen a few times. The CDR3 here is CASSPLGTSGGFNEQFF. The CDR3, as DNA: TGTGCCAGCTCACCACTGGGGACTAGCGGGGGGTTCAATGAGCAGTTCTTC. This rearrangement joins TRBV6-5 to TRBJ2-1; 15 bases are a match to TRBD2. Germline V lookup: CDR1 MNHEY, CDR2 SVGAGI. Trimming removed 8 bases from V and 6 bases from J; junction bases left unmatched: 11. CDR3 length: 17 amino acids.

This clonotype rates as medium-sized. V gene TRBV29-1 combines with J gene TRBJ2-3; D possibly matches TRBD1 or TRBD2 (5 bases each). Germline V gene data show CDR1 as SQVTM and CDR2 as ANQGSEA. Trimming took 6 bases from V and 1 from J, leaving 14 bases between them. The CDR3 extends over 14 amino acids. CDR3 in DNA: TGCAGCGTACGCCCAGGGACGCGCACAGATACGCAGTATTTT. Amino acids: CSVRPGTRTDTQYF.

This chain uses TRBV6-5 with TRBJ2-3; TRBD2 matches 9 bases. The germline V gene has CDR1 MNHEY and CDR2 SVGAGI. The CDR3 consists of 16 residues. The J segment lost 2 bases and the V segment lost 5 bases, leaving 8 bases of the junction unmatched. The DNA of the CDR3 is TGTGCCAGCAGTCCCACCCGGACTAGCGACACAGATACGCAGTATTTT. Translation gives CASSPTRTSDTDTQYF.

This clonotype has a handful of counts. The V and J genes are TRBV7-6 and TRBJ2-3, with TRBD1 matching 8 bases. Germline V gene data show CDR1 as SGHVS and CDR2 as FNYEAQ. The CDR3 extends over 15 amino acids. V lost 5 bases and J lost 4; bases outside the gene matches: 8. In nucleotides, the CDR3 is TGTGCCAGCAGCAACCAAGGACAGGGCCCAGATACGCAGTATTTT. Its protein product is CASSNQGQGPDTQYF.

The chain couples TRBV5-1 to TRBJ2-3; D may be TRBD2 (5 bases). The CDR3 contains 14 residues. CDR1 and CDR2 from the germline V gene are SGHRS and YFSETQ. The germline V and J ends were trimmed by 4 bases and 4 bases, with 13 bases remaining between them. The CDR3 bases are TGCGCCAGCAGCCAGGAGGTTCGAGCAGATACGCAGTATTTT. It yields the protein CASSQEVRADTQYF.

This clonotype turned up a few times. The V and J genes are TRBV6-5 and TRBJ1-2; D gene uncertain. Germline CDR1 MNHEY, CDR2 SVGAGI. The CDR3 is 16 amino acids. Trimming pared 8 bases from V and 3 bases from J, leaving 22 bases between. CDR3 DNA sequence: TGTGCCAGCGGCCCTCTGATTGGGCTGCCCTACTATGGCTACACCTTC. Protein product: CASGPLIGLPYYGYTF.

The chain joins TRBV6-2 or TRBV6-3 to TRBJ1-5; 9 positions match TRBD1. Germline CDR1 reads MNHEY; CDR2 reads SVGEGT. This CDR3 is built from 16 residues. The V gene end was trimmed by 2 bases and the J gene end by 0 bases; junction bases not matched to a gene: 2. The CDR3 spells CASSYRTGDSNQPQHF. The CDR3, as DNA: TGTGCCAGCAGTTACCGGACAGGGGATAGCAATCAGCCCCAGCATTTT.

This chain joins TRBV6-6 and TRBJ2-7; the match to TRBD1 covers 7 bases. The CDR3 loop spans 15 amino acids. V was clipped by 2 bases and J by 2 bases; unmatched bases: 6. Germline V gene lookup returns CDR1 MNHNY and CDR2 SVGAGI (reference sequence). The CDR3 DNA sequence: TGTGCCAGCAGTTACCCCGGGACAGCAACCTACGAGCAGTACTTC. Protein product: CASSYPGTATYEQYF.

V is TRBV30 and J is TRBJ2-1; D not certain. Between the trimmed V and J ends, which lost 2 bases and 5 bases, there was a span of 7 bases. CDR1 GTSNPN and CDR2 SVGIG come from the germline V gene (reference sequence). The CDR3 spans 12 residues. The CDR3 spells CAWSLPNNEQFF. The CDR3 nucleotides are TGTGCCTGGAGTCTACCCAACAATGAGCAGTTCTTC.

This clonotype was counted between two and nine times. The chain recombines TRBV6-6 with TRBJ2-6, with TRBD1 identical over 7 bases. V shed 5 bases and J 0 bases; nucleotides not matched to a gene: 1. CDR1 is MNHNY and CDR2 is SVGAGI in the germline V gene (reference sequence). The CDR3 is made up of 15 amino acids. The CDR3 DNA reads TGTGCCAGCAGTGGGACAGCCTCTGGGGCCAACGTCCTGACTTTC. The encoded protein is CASSGTASGANVLTF.

This chain connects TRBV6-1 to TRBJ1-5; D unresolved. Germline values: CDR1 MNHNS, CDR2 SASEGT. Trimming removed 5 bases at V and 0 bases at J, with 14 bases between. The length of the CDR3 is 16 residues. The CDR3 DNA sequence: TGTGCCAGCAGTCCCGCCTCATTGAATAGCAATCAGCCCCAGCATTTT. This encodes CASSPASLNSNQPQHF.

This clonotype was counted between two and nine times. This chain joins TRBV15 and TRBJ2-3, with TRBD2 as a possible D gene (6 bases). Germline CDR1 and CDR2: LNHNV and YYDKDF (reference sequence). V lost 2 bases to trimming and J lost 2 bases, with 14 bases between them. This CDR3 region has 16 residues. CDR3 sequence reads: CATSRKLAASTDTQYF. DNA for the CDR3: TGTGCCACCAGCAGAAAACTAGCCGCTTCCACAGATACGCAGTATTTT.

This clonotype is deemed medium-sized. CDR3 loop: CASTGGAASDTQYF. CDR3 in DNA: TGTGCCAGTACGGGAGGGGCCGCGTCAGATACGCAGTATTTT. This chain connects TRBV19 to TRBJ2-3; TRBD2 matches 8 bases. CDR3 length: 14 amino acids. V lost 7 bases to trimming and J lost 4 bases; unmatched junction nucleotides: 7. Germline-derived CDR1 and CDR2 are LNHDA and SQIVND (reference sequence). Supplemented by reference TRBV19 and TRBJ2-3, the full variable domain reads DGGITQSPKYLFRKEGQNVTLSCEQNLNHDAMYWYRQDPGQGLRLIYYSQIVNDFQKGDIAEGYSVSREKKESFPLTVTSAQKNPTAFYLCASTGGAASDTQYFGPGTRLTVL.

The chain employs TRBV20-1 and TRBJ2-1, with a tentative D call TRBD2 (6 bases). V was trimmed by 1 base and J by 9 bases, leaving 10 bases between them. Per the germline V gene, CDR1 is DFQATT and CDR2 is SNEGSKA (reference sequence). This CDR3 has 12 residues. The CDR3 region is CSARASAGEQFF. The CDR3, as DNA: TGCAGTGCTAGAGCTAGCGCCGGTGAGCAGTTCTTC.

The chain employs TRBV12-3 or TRBV12-4 and TRBJ2-2; TRBD2 matches 7 bases. With V trimmed by 8 bases and J by 4 bases, 10 bases remained unmatched. CDR3 length: 15 residues. The CDR3 bases are TGTGCCAGCCAACAGACGGGGGGATTCACCGGGGAGCTGTTTTTT. As protein: CASQQTGGFTGELFF.

This chain uses TRBV18 with TRBJ2-3; D gene uncertain. CDR1 KGHSH and CDR2 LQKENI come from the germline V gene. The CDR3 has 13 residues. V was pared by 5 bases and J by 6 bases, with 12 bases between. The CDR3 DNA reads as TGTGCCAGCTCATCTCAAAATCTTGATACGCAGTATTTT. Encoded protein: CASSSQNLDTQYF.

The chain joins TRBV15 to TRBJ2-7; D is unresolved. CDR1 LNHNV and CDR2 YYDKDF come from the germline V gene (reference sequence). Deletions cut 0 bases from V and 2 bases from J, with 14 bases between. The CDR3 sequence is 16 residues long. CDR3: CATSRDPPEIAYEQYF. The CDR3 DNA reads as TGTGCCACCAGCAGAGACCCCCCCGAGATAGCCTACGAGCAGTACTTC.

J is TRBJ2-2 and V is TRBV6-2 or TRBV6-3, with D possibly being TRBD1 (6 bases). Germline CDR1 and CDR2: MNHEY and SVGEGT. The CDR3 is 14 amino acids. Between the trimmed V and J ends, which lost 6 bases and 1 base, there was a span of 9 bases. This chain's CDR3 is CASSRTVNTGELFF. The DNA of the CDR3 is TGTGCCAGCAGCCGGACAGTGAACACCGGGGAGCTGTTTTTT.

The chain carries TRBV18 and TRBJ1-6; no firm D call. Trimming removed 1 base at V and 5 bases at J, with 18 bases between. This CDR3 region has 18 residues. The V gene's germline CDR1 is KGHSH and CDR2 LQKENI. The CDR3 DNA reads TGTGCCAGCTCACCACTCCCACCTCGGAGTGGAGATAATTCACCCCTCCACTTT. Translation: CASSPLPPRSGDNSPLHF.

V and J are TRBV19 and TRBJ1-2, with D tentatively TRBD1 (6 bases). Trimming shortened V by 7 bases and J by 2 bases, and 20 bases separated the two germline ends. The CDR3 sequence is 16 residues long. The germline V gene encodes CDR1 LNHDA and CDR2 SQIVND (reference sequence). CDR3 nucleotide sequence: TGTGCCAGTACTTGGGACATCCGGCAAACAAACTATGGCTACACCTTC. Translated: CASTWDIRQTNYGYTF.